The sequence of this T cell receptor beta chain was determined in a study of blood T cell repertoires in COVID-19. Study overall: COVID-19 samples from acute and convalescent phases originated in the United States, Italy and Spain. Sources were T cells, B-cell-depleted T cells, or PBMCs; the material itself was cDNA or gDNA.

Original processing notes: For nucleated cells, counts were estimated from reference gene primer amplification. Profiling relied on immunoSEQ multiplex PCR, and the TCRdb table lists in-frame clones only, not all of them. The D gene and trimming were derived from the DNA, and the V and J assignments and clone size from that table. The sample has 200,000 or so clones; 80% to 90% are singletons. The receptor was isolated from a man aged 45 to 65 with acute or convalescent COVID-19. Sequences were obtained from peripheral blood.

The CDR3 coding sequence is TGTGCCAGCAGCCAAGAAAAGGGGGCGTCCACTGAAGCTTTCTTT. This codes for CASSQEKGASTEAFF. V usage is TRBV3-1 (or the pseudogene TRBV3-2) and J usage is TRBJ1-1; 7 bases align to TRBD1. This CDR3 spans 15 amino acids. Germline V CDR1 and CDR2: LGHDT, YNNKEL (reference sequence). J was trimmed by 4 bases and V by 0 bases; bases with no gene match: 5.